The TCR beta chain described here comes from a study of esophageal squamous cell carcinoma under preoperative chemotherapy. Study outcomes and limitations: Paclitaxel-nedaplatin therapy caused immediate, substantial clonotype frequency changes.

Noted time point: after preoperative PTX-NDP chemotherapy. Paclitaxel-nedaplatin chemotherapy was given to patients ahead of their surgery. With respect to this clonotype: The antigen remains undetermined.

One entry per CDR3 protein results from TCRdb running MiXCR on the PCR reads. Seen here are about 32,000 distinct CDR3 sequences, about half observed once, and the top ten hold approximately 23%. V lost 5 bases to trimming and J lost 11 bases, with 30 bases between them. Per the germline V gene, CDR1 is SGHTA and CDR2 is FQGNSA. The CDR3 has 17 amino acids. The sample here was taken from a patient given preoperative chemotherapy. This TCR came from a human donor with esophageal squamous cell carcinoma. The donor label of this sample is uncertain. This chain uses TRBV7-2 with TRBJ2-5; TRBD2 might be the D (6 bases). DNA for the CDR3: TGTGCCAGCAGCCGTTTCGCGGGGCTGTGTGCTGGAGACACTCAGTACTTC. This translates into CASSRFAGLCAGDTQYF. Drawing the rest from reference TRBV7-2 and TRBJ2-5, the complete variable domain is GAGVSQSPSNKVTEKGKDVELRCDPISGHTALYWYRQSLGQGLEFLIYFQGNSAPDKSGLPSDRFSAERTGGSVSTLTIQRTQQEDSAVYLCASSRFAGLCAGDTQYFGPGTRLLVL.